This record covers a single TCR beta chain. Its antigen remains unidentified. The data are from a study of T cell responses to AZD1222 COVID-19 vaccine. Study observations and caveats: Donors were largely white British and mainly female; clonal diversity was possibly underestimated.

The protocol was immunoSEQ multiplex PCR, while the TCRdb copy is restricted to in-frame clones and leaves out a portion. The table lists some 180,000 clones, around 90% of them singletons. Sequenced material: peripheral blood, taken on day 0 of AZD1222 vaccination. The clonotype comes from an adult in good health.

The CDR3 protein is CSVSGGHNEQFF. The CDR3 nucleotides read TGCAGCGTCTCGGGGGGCCACAATGAGCAGTTCTTC. The chain joins TRBV29-1 to TRBJ2-1; possibly TRBD2 for D (7 bases). Germline CDR1 reads SQVTM; CDR2 reads ANQGSEA. V was pared by 6 bases and J by 5 bases, with 11 bases between. The CDR3 length is 12 residues.